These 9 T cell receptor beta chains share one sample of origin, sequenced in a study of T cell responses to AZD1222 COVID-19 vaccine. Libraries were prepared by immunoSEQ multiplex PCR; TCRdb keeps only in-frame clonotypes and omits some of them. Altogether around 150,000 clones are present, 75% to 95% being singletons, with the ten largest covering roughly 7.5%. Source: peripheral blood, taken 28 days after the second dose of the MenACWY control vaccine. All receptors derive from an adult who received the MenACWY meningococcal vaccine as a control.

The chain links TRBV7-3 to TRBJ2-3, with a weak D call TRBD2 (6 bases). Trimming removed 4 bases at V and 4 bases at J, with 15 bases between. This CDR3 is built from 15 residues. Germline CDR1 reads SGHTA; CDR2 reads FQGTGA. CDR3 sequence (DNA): TGTGCCAGCAGCTCCCACCTAGGAGGGTCAGATACGCAGTATTTT. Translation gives CASSSHLGGSDTQYF.

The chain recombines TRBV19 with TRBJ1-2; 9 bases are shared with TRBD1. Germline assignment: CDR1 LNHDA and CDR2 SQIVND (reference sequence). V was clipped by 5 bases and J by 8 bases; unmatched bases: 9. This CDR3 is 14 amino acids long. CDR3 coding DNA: TGTGCCAGTAGTGCCTCCGGGACAGGGAGCGGCTACACCTTC. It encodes CASSASGTGSGYTF.

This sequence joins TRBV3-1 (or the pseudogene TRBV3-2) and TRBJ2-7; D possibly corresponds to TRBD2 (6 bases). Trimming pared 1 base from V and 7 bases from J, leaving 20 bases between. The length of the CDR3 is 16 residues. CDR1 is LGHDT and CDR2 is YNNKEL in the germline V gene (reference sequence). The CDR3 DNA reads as TGTGCCAGCAGCCAAGGGAGCGGAGGGCGGTTTGGTGAGCAGTACTTC. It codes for CASSQGSGGRFGEQYF.

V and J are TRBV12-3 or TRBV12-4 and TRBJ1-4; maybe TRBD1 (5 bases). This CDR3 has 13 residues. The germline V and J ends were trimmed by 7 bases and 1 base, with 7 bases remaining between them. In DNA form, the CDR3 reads TGTGCCAGCACCAGGGTAACTAATGAAAAACTGTTTTTT. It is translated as CASTRVTNEKLFF.

For the CDR3, the DNA is TGTGCCAGCTCACCCGTGACAGGGTTAAATGAGCAGTTCTTC. Its translation: CASSPVTGLNEQFF. The rearrangement uses TRBV18 and TRBJ2-1; TRBD1 matches at 7 bases. Germline V lookup: CDR1 KGHSH, CDR2 LQKENI. The CDR3 sequence is 14 residues long. V was pared by 3 bases and J by 7 bases, with 6 bases of the junction left unmatched.

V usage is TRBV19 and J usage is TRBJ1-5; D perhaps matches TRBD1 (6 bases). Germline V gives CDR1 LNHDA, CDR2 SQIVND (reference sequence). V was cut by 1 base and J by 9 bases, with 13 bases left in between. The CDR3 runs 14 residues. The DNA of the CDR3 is TGTGCCAGTAGTATAGTAGGGTCACAGGGGCCCCAGCATTTT. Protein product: CASSIVGSQGPQHF.

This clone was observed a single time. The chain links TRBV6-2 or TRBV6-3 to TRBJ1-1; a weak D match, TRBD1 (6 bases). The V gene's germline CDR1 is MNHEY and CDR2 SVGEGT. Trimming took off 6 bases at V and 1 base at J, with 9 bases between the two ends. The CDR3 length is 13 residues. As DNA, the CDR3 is TGTGCCAGCAGCATGACAGGGAACACTGAAGCTTTCTTT. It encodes CASSMTGNTEAFF.

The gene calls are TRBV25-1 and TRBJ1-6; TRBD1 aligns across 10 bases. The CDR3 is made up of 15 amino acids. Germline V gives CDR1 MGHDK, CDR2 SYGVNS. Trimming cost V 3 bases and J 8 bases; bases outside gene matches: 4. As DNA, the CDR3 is TGTGCCAGCAGTGAGCGGGACAGGGGAGATTCACCCCTCCACTTT. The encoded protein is CASSERDRGDSPLHF.

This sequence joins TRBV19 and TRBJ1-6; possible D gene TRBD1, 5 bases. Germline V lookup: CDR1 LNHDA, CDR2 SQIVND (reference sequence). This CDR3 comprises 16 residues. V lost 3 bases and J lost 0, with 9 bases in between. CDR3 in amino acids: CASSISGSSYNSPLHF. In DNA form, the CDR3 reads TGTGCCAGTAGTATTTCAGGGAGCTCCTATAATTCACCCCTCCACTTT.